This record concerns one T cell receptor (beta chain) sequence. The antigen remains undetermined. These data are taken from a study of T cell responses to AZD1222 COVID-19 vaccine. Study observations and caveats: At 160-218 and 743-854, vaccine-associated CD4 TCRs were dominant, and they spanned spike.

The V gene end was trimmed by 4 bases and the J gene end by 9 bases; junction bases not matched to a gene: 10. The CDR3 is 14 amino acids. CDR1 SGHNT and CDR2 YYREEE come from the germline V gene (reference sequence). Data came from immunoSEQ multiplex PCR; TCRdb stores just in-frame clones and leaves some out. Here the sample spans 120,000 or so clones, about nine tenths being singletons. The material was peripheral blood, obtained on day 0 of AZD1222 vaccination. The chain is built from TRBV5-4 and TRBJ2-7, with 10 bases lining up with TRBD1. The clonotype originates from an adult in good health. CDR3 bases: TGTGCCAGCAGCCCCGGGACAGGGGTAATCGGGCAGTACTTC. It yields the protein CASSPGTGVIGQYF.